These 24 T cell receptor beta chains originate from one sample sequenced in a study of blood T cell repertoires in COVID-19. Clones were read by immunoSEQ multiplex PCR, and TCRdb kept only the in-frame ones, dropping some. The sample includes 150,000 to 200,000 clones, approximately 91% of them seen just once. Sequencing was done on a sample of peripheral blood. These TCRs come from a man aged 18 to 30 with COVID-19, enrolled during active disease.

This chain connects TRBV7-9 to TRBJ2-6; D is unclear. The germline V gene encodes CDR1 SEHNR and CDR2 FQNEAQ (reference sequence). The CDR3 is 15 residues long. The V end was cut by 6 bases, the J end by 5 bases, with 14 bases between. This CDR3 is CASSSQALRANVLTF. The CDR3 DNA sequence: TGTGCCAGCAGTTCGCAGGCCCTGCGGGCCAACGTCCTGACTTTC.

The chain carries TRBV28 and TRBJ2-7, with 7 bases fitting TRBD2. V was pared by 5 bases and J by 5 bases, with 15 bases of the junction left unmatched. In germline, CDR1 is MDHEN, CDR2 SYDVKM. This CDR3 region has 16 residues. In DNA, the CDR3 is TGTGCCAGCAGTCAGGTGTCCAGCGGGATCGGAAACGAGCAGTACTTC. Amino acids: CASSQVSSGIGNEQYF.

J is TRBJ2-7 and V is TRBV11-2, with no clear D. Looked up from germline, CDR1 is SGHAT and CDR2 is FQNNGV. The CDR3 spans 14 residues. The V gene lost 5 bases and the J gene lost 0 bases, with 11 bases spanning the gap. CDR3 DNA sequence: TGTGCCAGCAGCCCAGAGCGTGGCTCCTACGAGCAGTACTTC. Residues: CASSPERGSYEQYF.

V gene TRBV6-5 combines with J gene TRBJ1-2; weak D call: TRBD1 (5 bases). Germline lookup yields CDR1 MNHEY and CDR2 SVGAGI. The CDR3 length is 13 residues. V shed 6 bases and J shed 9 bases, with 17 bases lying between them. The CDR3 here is CASSQNPGWSYTF. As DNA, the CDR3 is TGTGCCAGCAGCCAGAACCCAGGGTGGAGCTACACCTTC.

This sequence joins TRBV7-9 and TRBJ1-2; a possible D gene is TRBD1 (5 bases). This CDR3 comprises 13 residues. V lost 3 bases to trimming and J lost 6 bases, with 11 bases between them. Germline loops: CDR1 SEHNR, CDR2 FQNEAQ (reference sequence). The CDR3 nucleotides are TGTGCCAGCAGCTTTACAGAAGGGGATGGCTACACCTTC. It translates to CASSFTEGDGYTF. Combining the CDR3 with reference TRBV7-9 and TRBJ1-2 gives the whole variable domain DTGVSQNPRHKITKRGQNVTFRCDPISEHNRLYWYRQTLGQGPEFLTYFQNEAQLEKSRLLSDRFSAERPKGSFSTLEIQRTEQGDSAMYLCASSFTEGDGYTFGSGTRLTVV.

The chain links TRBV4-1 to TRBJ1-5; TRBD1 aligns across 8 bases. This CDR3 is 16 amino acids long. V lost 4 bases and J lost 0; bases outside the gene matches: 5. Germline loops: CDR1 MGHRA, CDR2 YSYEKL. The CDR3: CASSRGTGDSNQPQHF. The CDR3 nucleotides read TGCGCCAGCAGCCGAGGGACAGGTGATAGCAATCAGCCCCAGCATTTT.

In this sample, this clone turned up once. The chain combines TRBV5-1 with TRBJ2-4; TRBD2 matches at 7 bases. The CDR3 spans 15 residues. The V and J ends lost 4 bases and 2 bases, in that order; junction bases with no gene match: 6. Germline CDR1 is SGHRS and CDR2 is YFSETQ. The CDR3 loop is CASSQAGNSKNIQYF. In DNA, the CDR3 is TGCGCCAGCAGCCAAGCGGGAAATTCCAAAAACATTCAGTACTTC.

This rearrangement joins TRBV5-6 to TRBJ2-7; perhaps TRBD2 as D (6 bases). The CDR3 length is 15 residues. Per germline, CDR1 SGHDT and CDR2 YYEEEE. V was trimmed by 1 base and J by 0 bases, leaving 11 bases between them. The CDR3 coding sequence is TGTGCCAGCAGCTTGTGGGTGACTAGCTCCTACGAGCAGTACTTC. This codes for CASSLWVTSSYEQYF.

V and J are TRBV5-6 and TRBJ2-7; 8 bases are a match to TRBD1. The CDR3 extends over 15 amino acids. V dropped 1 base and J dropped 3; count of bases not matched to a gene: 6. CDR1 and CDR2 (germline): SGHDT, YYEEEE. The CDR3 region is CASSLFLGQVYEQYF. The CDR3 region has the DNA TGTGCCAGCAGCTTGTTTCTGGGACAGGTCTACGAGCAGTACTTC.

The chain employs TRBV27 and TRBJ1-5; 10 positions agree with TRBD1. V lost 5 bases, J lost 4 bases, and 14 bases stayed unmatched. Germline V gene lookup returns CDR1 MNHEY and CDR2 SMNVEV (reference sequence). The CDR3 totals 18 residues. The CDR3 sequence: CASSPDPPRDRGNQPQHF. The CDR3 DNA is TGTGCCAGCAGTCCAGACCCCCCTAGGGACAGGGGAAATCAGCCCCAGCATTTT.

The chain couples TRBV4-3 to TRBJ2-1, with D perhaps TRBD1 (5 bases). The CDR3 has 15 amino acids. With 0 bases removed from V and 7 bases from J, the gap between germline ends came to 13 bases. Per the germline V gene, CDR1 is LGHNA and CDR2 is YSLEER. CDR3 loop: CASSQDRGRANEQFF. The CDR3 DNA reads TGCGCCAGCAGCCAAGATCGTGGCAGGGCTAATGAGCAGTTCTTC.

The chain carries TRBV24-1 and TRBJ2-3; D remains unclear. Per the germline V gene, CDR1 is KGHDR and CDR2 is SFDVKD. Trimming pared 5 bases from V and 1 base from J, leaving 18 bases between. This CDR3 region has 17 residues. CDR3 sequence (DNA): TGTGCCACCAGTGTAGAGGTTGATTGGCCCCGCACAGATACGCAGTATTTT. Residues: CATSVEVDWPRTDTQYF.

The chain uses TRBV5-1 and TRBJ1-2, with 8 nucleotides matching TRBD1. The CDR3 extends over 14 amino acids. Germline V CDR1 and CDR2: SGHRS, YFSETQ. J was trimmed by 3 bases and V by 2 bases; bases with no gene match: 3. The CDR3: CASSFDRGDYGYTF. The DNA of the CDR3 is TGCGCCAGCAGCTTTGACAGGGGTGACTATGGCTACACCTTC.

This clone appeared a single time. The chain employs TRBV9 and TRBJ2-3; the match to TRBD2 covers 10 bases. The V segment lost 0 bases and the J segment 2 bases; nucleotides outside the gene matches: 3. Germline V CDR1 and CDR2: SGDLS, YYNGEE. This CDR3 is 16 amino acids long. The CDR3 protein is CASSVALAGTTDTQYF. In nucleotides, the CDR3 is TGTGCCAGCAGCGTAGCACTAGCGGGGACCACAGATACGCAGTATTTT. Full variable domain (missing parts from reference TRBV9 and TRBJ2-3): DSGVTQTPKHLITATGQRVTLRCSPRSGDLSVYWYQQSLDQGLQFLIQYYNGEERAKGNILERFSAQQFPDLHSELNLSSLELGDSALYFCASSVALAGTTDTQYFGPGTRLTVL.

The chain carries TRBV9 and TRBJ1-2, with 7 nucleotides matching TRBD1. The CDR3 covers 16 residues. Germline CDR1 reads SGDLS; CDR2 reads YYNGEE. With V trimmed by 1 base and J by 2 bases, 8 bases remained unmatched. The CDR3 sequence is CASSVSRGGQNYGYTF. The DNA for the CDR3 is TGTGCCAGCAGCGTATCTCGGGGGGGACAGAACTATGGCTACACCTTC.

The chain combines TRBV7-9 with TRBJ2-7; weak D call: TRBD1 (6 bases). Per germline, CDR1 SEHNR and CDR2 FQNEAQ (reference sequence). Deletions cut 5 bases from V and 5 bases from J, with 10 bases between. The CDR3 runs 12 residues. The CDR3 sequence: CASSLTGNEQYF. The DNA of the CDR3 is TGTGCCAGCAGCCTAACAGGGAACGAGCAGTACTTC.

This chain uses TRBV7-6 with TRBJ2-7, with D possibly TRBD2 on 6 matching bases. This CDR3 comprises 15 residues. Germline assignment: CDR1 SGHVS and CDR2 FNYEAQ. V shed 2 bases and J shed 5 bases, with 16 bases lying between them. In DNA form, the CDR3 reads TGTGCCAGCAGCTTAATGGCGGAGGGGCTCCACGAGCAGTACTTC. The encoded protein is CASSLMAEGLHEQYF.

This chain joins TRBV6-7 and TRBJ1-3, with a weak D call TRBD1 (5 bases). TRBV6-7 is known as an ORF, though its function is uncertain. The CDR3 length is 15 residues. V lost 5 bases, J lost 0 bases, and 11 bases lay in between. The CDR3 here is CASSVTGDSGNTIYF. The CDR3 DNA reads TGTGCCAGCAGTGTCACAGGAGACTCTGGAAACACCATATATTTT.

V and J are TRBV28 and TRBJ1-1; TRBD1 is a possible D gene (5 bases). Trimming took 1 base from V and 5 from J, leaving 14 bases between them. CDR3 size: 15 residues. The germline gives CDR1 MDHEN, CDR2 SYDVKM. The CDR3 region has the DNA TGTGCCAGCAGTTTATTTACCCAGGGAAGGACTGAAGCTTTCTTT. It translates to CASSLFTQGRTEAFF.

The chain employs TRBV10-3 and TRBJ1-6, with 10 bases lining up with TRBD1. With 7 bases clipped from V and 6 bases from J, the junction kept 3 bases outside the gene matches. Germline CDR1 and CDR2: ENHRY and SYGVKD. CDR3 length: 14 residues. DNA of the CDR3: TGTGCCATCAAACGGGACAGGGGTAATTCACCCCTCCACTTT. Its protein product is CAIKRDRGNSPLHF.

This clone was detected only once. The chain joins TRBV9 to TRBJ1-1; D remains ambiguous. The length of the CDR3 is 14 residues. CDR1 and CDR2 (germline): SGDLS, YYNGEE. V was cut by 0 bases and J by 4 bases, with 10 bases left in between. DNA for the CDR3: TGTGCCAGCAGCGTAGTGGAGGGATTCACTGAAGCTTTCTTT. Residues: CASSVVEGFTEAFF.

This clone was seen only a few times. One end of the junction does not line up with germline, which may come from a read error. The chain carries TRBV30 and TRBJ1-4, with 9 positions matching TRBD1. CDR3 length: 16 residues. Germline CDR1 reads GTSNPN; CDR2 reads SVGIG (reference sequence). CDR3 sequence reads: CAWSVVPSRDREKLLF. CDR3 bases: TGTGCCTGGAGTGTCGTCCCTAGCCGGGACAGGGAAAAACTGCTTTTT.

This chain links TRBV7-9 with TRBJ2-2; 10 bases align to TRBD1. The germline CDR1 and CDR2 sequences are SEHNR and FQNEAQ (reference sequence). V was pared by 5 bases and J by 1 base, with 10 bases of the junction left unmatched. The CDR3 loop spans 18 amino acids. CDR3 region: CASSRDRGRPRNTGELFF. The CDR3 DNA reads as TGTGCCAGCAGCCGAGACAGGGGGCGCCCCCGGAACACCGGGGAGCTGTTTTTT.

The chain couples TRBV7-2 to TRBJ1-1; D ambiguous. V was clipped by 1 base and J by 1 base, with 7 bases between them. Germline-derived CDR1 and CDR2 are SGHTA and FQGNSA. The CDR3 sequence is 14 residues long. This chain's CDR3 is CASSLGVGNTEAFF. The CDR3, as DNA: TGTGCCAGCAGCTTAGGAGTCGGGAACACTGAAGCTTTCTTT.